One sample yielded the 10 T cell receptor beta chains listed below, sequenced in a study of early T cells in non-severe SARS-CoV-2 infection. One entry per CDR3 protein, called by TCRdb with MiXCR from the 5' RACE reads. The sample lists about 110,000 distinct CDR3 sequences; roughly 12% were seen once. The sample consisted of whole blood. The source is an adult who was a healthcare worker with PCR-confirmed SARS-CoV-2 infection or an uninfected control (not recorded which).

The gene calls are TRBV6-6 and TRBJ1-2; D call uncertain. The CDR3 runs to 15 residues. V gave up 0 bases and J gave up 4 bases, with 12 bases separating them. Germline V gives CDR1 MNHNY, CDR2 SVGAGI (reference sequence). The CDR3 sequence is CASSYSSSTPYGYTF. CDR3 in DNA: TGTGCCAGCAGTTACTCGAGTTCGACACCCTATGGCTACACCTTC.

CDR3 coding DNA: TGTGCCAGCAGTTTACTAGCGGGAGGCGAGCAGTACTTC. It encodes CASSLLAGGEQYF. This chain joins TRBV2 and TRBJ2-7, with 12 bases aligning to TRBD2. V was pared by 5 bases and J by 6 bases, with 2 bases of the junction left unmatched. Germline assignment: CDR1 SNHLY and CDR2 FYNNEI. CDR3 size: 13 residues.

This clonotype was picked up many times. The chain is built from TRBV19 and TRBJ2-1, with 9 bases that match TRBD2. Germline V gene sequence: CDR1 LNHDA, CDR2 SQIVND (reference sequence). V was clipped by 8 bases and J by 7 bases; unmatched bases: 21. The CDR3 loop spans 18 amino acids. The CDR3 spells CASEKGRSGRTQRNEQFF. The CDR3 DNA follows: TGTGCCAGTGAGAAGGGGCGGAGCGGGAGGACCCAGAGGAATGAGCAGTTCTTC.

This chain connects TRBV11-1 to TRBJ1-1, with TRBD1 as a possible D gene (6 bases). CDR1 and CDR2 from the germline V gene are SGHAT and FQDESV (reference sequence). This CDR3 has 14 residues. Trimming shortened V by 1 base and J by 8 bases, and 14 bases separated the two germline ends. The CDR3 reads CASSLGRGAQEAFF. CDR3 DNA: TGTGCCAGCAGCTTAGGAAGGGGGGCACAAGAAGCTTTCTTT. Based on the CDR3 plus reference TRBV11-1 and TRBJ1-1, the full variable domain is EAEVAQSPRYKITEKSQAVAFWCDPISGHATLYWYRQILGQGPELLVQFQDESVVDDSQLPKDRFSAERLKGVDSTLKIQPAELGDSAMYLCASSLGRGAQEAFFGQGTRLTVV.

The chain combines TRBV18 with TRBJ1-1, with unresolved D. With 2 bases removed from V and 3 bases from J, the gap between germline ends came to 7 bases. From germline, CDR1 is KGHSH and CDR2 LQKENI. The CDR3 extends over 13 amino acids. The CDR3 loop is CASSPGVDTEAFF. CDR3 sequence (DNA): TGTGCCAGCTCACCAGGGGTGGACACTGAAGCTTTCTTT.

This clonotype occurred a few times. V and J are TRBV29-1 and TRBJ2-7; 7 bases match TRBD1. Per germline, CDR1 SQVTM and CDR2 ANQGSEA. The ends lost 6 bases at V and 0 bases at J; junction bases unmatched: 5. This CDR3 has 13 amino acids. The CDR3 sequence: CSVYRDSSYEQYF. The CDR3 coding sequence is TGCAGCGTCTATAGGGACAGCTCCTACGAGCAGTACTTC.

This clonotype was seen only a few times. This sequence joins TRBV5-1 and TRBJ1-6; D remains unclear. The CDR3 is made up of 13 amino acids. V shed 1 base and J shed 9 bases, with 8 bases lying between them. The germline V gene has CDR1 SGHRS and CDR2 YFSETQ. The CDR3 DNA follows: TGCGCCAGCAGCTTGATAGGCCTTTCACCCCTCCACTTT. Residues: CASSLIGLSPLHF.

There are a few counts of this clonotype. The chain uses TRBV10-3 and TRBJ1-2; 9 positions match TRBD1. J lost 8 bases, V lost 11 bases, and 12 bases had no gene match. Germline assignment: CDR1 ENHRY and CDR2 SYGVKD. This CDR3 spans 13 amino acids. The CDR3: CAGTPHRGLGYTF. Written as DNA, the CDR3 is TGTGCCGGGACACCGCACAGGGGGCTGGGCTACACCTTC.

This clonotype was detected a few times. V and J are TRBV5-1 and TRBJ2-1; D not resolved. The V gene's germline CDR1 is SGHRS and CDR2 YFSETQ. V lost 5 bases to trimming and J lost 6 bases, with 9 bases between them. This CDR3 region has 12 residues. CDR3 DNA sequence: TGCGCCAGCAGTTCGAAGAGCAATGAGCAGTTCTTC. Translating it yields CASSSKSNEQFF.

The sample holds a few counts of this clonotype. CDR3 sequence reads: CASSLAGYYNEQFF. The CDR3 DNA reads TGTGCCAGCAGCTTAGCTGGCTACTACAATGAGCAGTTCTTC. The chain is built from TRBV11-2 and TRBJ2-1; D not resolved. This CDR3 is 14 amino acids long. CDR1 and CDR2 from the germline V gene are SGHAT and FQNNGV. Trimming took off 1 base at V and 3 bases at J, with 7 bases between the two ends.